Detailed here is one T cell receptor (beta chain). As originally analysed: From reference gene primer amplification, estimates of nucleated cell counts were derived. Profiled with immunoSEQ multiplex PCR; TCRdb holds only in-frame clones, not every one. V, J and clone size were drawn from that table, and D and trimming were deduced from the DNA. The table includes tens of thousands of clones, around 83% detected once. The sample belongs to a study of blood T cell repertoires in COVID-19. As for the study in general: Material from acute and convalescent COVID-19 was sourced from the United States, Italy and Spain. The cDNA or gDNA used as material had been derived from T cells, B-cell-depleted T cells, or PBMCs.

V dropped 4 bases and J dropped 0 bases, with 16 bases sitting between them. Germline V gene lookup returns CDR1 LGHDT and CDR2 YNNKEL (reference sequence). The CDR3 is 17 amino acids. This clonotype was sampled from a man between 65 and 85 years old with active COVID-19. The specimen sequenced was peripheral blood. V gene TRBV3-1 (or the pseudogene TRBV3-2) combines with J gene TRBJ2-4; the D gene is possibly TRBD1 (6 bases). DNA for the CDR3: TGTGCCAGCAGCCCGAGTCCCAGGGGCTTAGCCAAAAACATTCAGTACTTC. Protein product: CASSPSPRGLAKNIQYF.